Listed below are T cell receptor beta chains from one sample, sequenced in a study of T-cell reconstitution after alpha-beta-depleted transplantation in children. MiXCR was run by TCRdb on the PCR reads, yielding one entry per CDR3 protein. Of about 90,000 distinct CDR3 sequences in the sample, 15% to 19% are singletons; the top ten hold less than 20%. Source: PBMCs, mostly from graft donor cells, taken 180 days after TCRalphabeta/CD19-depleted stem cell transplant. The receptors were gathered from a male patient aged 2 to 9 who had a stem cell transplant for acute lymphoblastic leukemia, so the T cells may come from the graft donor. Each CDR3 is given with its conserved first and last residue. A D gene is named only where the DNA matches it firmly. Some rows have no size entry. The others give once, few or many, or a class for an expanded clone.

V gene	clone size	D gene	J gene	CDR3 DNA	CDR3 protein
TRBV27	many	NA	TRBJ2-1	TGTGCCAGCAGCCGACGGGGGGAGCAGTTCTTC	CASSRRGEQFF
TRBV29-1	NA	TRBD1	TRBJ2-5	TGCAGCGTTGGAGGGACAGGGAGGAGACAAGAGACCCAGTACTTC	CSVGGTGRRQETQYF
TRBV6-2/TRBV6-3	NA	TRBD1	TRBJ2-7	TGTGCCAGCAGTTACAGGGAATCCGGGACAGCGCAGTACTTC	CASSYRESGTAQYF
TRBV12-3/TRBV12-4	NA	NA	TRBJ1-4	TGTGCCAGCTCTCAGGGCCTCAGTGAAAAACTGTTTTTT	CASSQGLSEKLFF
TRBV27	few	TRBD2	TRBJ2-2	TGTGCCAGCAGTTTTATCCGGGGACTAGCCATAAACACCGGGGAGCTGTTTTTT	CASSFIRGLAINTGELFF
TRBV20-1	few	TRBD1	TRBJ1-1	TGCAGTGCTTGCCGGGACAGGGTGTCTGCTTTCTTT	CSACRDRVSAFF
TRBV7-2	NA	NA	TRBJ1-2	TGTGCCAGCAGCTTAGGTCATTTGAACTATGGCTACACCTTC	CASSLGHLNYGYTF
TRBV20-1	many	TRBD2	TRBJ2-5	TGCAGTGCTAGAGACCCGGGGAGGGGCCAAGAGACCCAGTACTTC	CSARDPGRGQETQYF
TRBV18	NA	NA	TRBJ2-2	TGTGCCAGCTCACCGCGGGTCTACACCGGGGAGCTGTTTTTT	CASSPRVYTGELFF
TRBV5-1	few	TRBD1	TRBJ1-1	TGCGCCAGCAGCTTGCCCAGGGGGAGAGGCCGGAACACTGAAGCTTTCTTT	CASSLPRGRGRNTEAFF
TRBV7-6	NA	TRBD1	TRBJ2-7	TGTGCCAGCAGTCGACAGGGCGGACCCTACGAGCAGTACTTC	CASSRQGGPYEQYF
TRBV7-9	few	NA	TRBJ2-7	TGTGCCAGCAGCTTAGGACTCCGGGAGGAGCAGTACTTC	CASSLGLREEQYF
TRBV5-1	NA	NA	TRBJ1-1	TGCGCCAGCAGCTTCCAGACAGACCGAAACACTGAAGCTTTCTTT	CASSFQTDRNTEAFF
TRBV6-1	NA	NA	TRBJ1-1	TGTGCCAGCAGTCCCGGACACTTTTGGGACACTGAAGCTTTCTTT	CASSPGHFWDTEAFF
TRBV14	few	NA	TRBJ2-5	TGTGCCAGCAGCCAAGATCCAACCGACAGGTTCCAAGATGAGACCCAGTACTTC	CASSQDPTDRFQDETQYF
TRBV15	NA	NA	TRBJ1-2	TGTGCCACCAGCAGATCCGACCGGGGGTACACCTTC	CATSRSDRGYTF
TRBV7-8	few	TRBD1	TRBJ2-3	TGTGCCAGCAGGCTAAATGGGCTGCAGGGGGCGCAGTCGTTGACAGATACGCAGTATTTT	CASRLNGLQGAQSLTDTQYF
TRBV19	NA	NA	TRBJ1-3	TGTGCCAGTAGTATAGCGACGGGCTCTGGAAACACCATATATTTT	CASSIATGSGNTIYF
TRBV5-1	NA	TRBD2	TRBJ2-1	TGCGCCAGCAGCCTGAGACTAGCGGGGGTCTCCTACAATGAGCAGTTCTTC	CASSLRLAGVSYNEQFF
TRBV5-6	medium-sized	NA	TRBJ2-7	TGTGCCAGCAGCTTCGGCGGGAATACCTACGAGCAGTACTTC	CASSFGGNTYEQYF
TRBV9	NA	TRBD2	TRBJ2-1	TGTGCCAGCAGCGTAGAGACTAGCGGGGAGCAGTTCTTC	CASSVETSGEQFF
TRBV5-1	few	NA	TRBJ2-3	TGCGCCAGCAGCTTACCATACACAGATACGCAGTATTTT	CASSLPYTDTQYF
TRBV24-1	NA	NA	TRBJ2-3	TGTGCCACCAGTGACCCTATACAGGGGTCGGGAGGGGATACGCAGTATTTT	CATSDPIQGSGGDTQYF
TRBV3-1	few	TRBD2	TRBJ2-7	TGTGCCAGTAGCTATGGACTAGCCGTCTACGAGCAGTACTTC	CASSYGLAVYEQYF
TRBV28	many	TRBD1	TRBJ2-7	TGTGCCAGCAGGTCCGGGACAGCCACCCACGAGCAGTACTTC	CASRSGTATHEQYF